These 4 T cell receptor beta chains were sequenced from one sample in a study of T cells expressing NK-cell markers (dated by TCRdb to 2020 to 2021). The library came from 5' RACE. Instrument used: Illumina HiSeq 2000. Through TCRdb reprocessing, the reads give one entry per CDR3 protein sequence; DNA is omitted. This sample's listing comprises 250,000 to 300,000 distinct CDR3 sequences. Together, the top ten hold 0.39% of the sample. The sequencing sample was made of blood T cells: a sorted CD56 or NKG2C T cell subset, CD4+ or CD8+ T cells, or bulk PBMC T cells (not recorded which). The receptor set was obtained from a man aged 18 to 29 in good health. Donor details come from another sample of the same person, matched by shared clones.

The V and J genes are TRBV7-2 and TRBJ2-1; TCRdb reports TRBD2, a call that lacks DNA to check it against. The CDR3 length is 13 residues. Germline V lookup: CDR1 SGHTA, CDR2 FQGNSA. CDR3 residues: CASSLLAETEQFF.

The chain has TRBV10-1 and TRBJ2-1; TCRdb's D call, TRBD2, is unchecked because there is no DNA. The CDR3 contains 18 residues. CDR1 and CDR2 from the germline V gene are WNHNN and SYGVQD (reference sequence). CDR3 amino acids: CASSESRQWTSEYNEQFF.

V gene TRBV5-1 combines with J gene TRBJ2-1; the TRBD2 assignment by TCRdb is unverifiable without DNA. The CDR3 consists of 17 residues. Germline assignment: CDR1 SGHRS and CDR2 YFSETQ. The chain's CDR3 is CASSLPRGTGQDNEQFF.

The chain has TRBV20-1 and TRBJ2-5. There are 15 residues in the CDR3. From germline, CDR1 is DFQATT and CDR2 SNEGSKA (reference sequence). The CDR3 here is CSARELAVHQETQYF.